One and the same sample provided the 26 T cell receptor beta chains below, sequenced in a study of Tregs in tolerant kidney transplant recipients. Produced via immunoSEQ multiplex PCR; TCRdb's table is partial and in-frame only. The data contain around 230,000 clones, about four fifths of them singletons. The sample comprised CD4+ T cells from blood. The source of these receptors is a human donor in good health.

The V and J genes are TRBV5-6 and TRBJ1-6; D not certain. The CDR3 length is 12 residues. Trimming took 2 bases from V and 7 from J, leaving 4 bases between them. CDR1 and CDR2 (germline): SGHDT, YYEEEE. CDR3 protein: CASSFGNSPLHF. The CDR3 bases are TGTGCCAGCAGCTTCGGCAATTCACCCCTCCACTTT.

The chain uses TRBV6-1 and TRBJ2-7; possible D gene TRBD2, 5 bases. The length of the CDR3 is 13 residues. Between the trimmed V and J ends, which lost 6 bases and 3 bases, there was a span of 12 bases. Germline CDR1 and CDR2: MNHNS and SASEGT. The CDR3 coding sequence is TGTGCCAGCAGGTCTGCAGCGGACTACGAGCAGTACTTC. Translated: CASRSAADYEQYF.

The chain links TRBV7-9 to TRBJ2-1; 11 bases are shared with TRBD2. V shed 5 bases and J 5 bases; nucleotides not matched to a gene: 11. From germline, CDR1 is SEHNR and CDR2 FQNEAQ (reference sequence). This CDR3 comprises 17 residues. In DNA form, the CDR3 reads TGTGCCAGCAGCCTTAGCGGGAGGGCCTATCCGAACAATGAGCAGTTCTTC. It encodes CASSLSGRAYPNNEQFF.

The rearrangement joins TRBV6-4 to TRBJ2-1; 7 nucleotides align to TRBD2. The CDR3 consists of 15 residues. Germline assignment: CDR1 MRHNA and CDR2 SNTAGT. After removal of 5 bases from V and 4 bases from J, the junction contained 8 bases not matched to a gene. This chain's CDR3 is CASSTQRDSYNEQFF. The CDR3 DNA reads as TGTGCCAGCAGTACTCAGCGGGATTCTTACAATGAGCAGTTCTTC.

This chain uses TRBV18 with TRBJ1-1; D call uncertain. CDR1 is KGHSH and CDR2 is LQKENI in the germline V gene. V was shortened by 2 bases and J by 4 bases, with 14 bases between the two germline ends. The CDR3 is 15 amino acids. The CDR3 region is CASSPSPGFGTEAFF. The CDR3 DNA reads TGTGCCAGCTCACCAAGTCCGGGCTTTGGCACTGAAGCTTTCTTT.

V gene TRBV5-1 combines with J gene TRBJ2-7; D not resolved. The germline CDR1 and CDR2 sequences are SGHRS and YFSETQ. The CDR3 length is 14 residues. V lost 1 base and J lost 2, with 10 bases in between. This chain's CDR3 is CASSLLQGPYEQYF. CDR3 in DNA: TGCGCCAGCAGCTTGTTACAAGGTCCCTACGAGCAGTACTTC.

The CDR3 bases are TGTGCCACCAGTGGCAGACTATCTGGGGCCAACGTCCTGACTTTC. Amino acid sequence: CATSGRLSGANVLTF. The chain carries TRBV15 and TRBJ2-6; D might be TRBD2 (5 bases). The CDR3 extends over 15 amino acids. Trimming shortened V by 6 bases and J by 1 base, and 10 bases separated the two germline ends. Germline CDR1 reads LNHNV; CDR2 reads YYDKDF (reference sequence).

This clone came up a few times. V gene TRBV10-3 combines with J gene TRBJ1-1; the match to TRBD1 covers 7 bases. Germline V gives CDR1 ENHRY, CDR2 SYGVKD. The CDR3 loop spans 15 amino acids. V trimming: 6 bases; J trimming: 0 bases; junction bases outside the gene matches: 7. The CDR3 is CAISRDSILNTEAFF. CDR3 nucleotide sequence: TGTGCCATCAGCCGGGACAGTATTCTGAACACTGAAGCTTTCTTT.

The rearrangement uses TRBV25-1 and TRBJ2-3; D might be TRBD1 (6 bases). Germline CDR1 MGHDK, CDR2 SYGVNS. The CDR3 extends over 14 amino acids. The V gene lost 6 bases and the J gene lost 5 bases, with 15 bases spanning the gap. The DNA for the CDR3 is TGTGCCAGCAGCCGCAGACAGGTAGTAGATACGCAGTATTTT. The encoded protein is CASSRRQVVDTQYF.

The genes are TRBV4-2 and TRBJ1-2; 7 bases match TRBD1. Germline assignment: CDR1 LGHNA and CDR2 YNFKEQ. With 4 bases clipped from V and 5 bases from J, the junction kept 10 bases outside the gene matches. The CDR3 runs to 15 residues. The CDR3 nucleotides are TGTGCCAGCAGCCCCACCCCGGGACAGCAATATGGCTACACCTTC. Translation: CASSPTPGQQYGYTF.

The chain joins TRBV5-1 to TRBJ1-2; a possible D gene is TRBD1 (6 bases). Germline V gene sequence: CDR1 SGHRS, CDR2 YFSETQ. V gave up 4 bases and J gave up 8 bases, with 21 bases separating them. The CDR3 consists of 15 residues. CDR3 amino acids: CASSIPPAGEGGYTF. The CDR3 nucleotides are TGCGCCAGCAGCATACCCCCCGCAGGGGAGGGAGGCTACACCTTC.

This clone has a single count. The CDR3 here is CASGRGLETQYF. The CDR3 nucleotides are TGTGCCAGCGGGAGGGGGCTGGAGACCCAGTACTTC. The J gene is TRBJ2-5, the V gene TRBV6-6; D tentatively reads TRBD1 or TRBD2 (7 bases each). The CDR3 runs to 12 residues. CDR1 and CDR2 from the germline V gene are MNHNY and SVGAGI (reference sequence). Trimming took 8 bases from V and 5 from J, leaving 12 bases between them.

As DNA, the CDR3 is TGTGCCAGCAGTGAAGCTCGACAGGGGGCCCCTGAAGCTTTCTTT. Its translation: CASSEARQGAPEAFF. The chain links TRBV2 to TRBJ1-1, with 10 bases aligning to TRBD1. The V and J ends lost 0 bases and 6 bases, in that order; junction bases with no gene match: 4. Germline CDR1 is SNHLY and CDR2 is FYNNEI. This CDR3 spans 15 amino acids.

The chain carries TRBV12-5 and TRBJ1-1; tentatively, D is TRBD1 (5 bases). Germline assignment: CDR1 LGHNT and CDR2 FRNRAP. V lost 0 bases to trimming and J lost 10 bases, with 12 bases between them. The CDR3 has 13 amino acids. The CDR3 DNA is TGTGCTAGTGGTTTGGTAGGACCCGGGGGAGCTTTCTTT. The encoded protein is CASGLVGPGGAFF.

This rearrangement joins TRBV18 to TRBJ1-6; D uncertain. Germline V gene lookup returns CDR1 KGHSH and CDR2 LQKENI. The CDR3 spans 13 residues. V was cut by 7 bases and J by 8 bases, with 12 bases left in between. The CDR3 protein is CASFSESYSPLHF. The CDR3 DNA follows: TGTGCCAGCTTCTCAGAGAGTTATTCACCCCTCCACTTT.

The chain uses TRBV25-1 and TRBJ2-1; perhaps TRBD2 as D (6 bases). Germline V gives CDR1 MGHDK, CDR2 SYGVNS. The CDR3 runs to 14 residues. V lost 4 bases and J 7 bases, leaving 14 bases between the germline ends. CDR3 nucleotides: TGTGCCAGCAGTGGCCGACTAGGACTGAATGAGCAGTTCTTC. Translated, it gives CASSGRLGLNEQFF.

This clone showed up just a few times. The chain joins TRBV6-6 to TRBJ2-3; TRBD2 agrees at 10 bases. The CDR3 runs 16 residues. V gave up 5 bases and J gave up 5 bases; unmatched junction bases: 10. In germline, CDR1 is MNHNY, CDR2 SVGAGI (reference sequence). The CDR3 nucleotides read TGTGCCAGCAGTCTACCCTCTAGCGGGAGTTTAGATACGCAGTATTTT. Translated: CASSLPSSGSLDTQYF.

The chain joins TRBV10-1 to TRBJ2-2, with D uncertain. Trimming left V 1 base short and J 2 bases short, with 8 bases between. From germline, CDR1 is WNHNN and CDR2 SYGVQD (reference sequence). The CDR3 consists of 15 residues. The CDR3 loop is CASSEYRPNTGELFF. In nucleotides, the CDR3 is TGCGCCAGCAGTGAGTACCGGCCAAACACCGGGGAGCTGTTTTTT.

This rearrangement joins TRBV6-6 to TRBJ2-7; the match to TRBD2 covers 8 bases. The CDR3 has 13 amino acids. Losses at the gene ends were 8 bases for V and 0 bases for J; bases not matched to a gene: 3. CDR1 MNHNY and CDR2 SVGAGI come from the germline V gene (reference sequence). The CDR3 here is CASEREFSYEQYF. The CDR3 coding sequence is TGTGCCAGCGAGCGGGAGTTCTCCTACGAGCAGTACTTC.

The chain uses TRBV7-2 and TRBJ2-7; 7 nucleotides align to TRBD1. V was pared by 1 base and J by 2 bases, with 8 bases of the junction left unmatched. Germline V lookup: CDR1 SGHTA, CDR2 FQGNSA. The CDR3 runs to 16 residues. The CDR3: CASSLVRTGQAYEQYF. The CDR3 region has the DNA TGTGCCAGCAGCTTAGTAAGGACAGGACAGGCCTACGAGCAGTACTTC.

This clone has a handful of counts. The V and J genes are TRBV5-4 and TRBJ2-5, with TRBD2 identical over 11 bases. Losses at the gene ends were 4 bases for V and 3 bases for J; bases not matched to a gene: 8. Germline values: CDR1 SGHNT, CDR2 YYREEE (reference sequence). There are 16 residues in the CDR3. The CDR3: CASSPRASGGKETQYF. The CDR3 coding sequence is TGTGCCAGCAGCCCACGGGCTAGCGGGGGGAAAGAGACCCAGTACTTC. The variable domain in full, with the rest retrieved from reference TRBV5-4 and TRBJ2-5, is ETGVTQSPTHLIKTRGQQVTLRCSSQSGHNTVSWYQQALGQGPQFIFQYYREEENGRGNFPPRFSGLQFPNYSSELNVNALELDDSALYLCASSPRASGGKETQYFGPGTRLLVL.

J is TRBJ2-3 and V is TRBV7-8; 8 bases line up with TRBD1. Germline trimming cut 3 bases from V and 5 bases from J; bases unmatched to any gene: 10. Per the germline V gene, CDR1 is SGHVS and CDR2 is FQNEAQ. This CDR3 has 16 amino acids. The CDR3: CASSLERTGIQDTQYF. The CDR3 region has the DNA TGTGCCAGCAGCTTGGAAAGGACAGGGATTCAAGATACGCAGTATTTT.

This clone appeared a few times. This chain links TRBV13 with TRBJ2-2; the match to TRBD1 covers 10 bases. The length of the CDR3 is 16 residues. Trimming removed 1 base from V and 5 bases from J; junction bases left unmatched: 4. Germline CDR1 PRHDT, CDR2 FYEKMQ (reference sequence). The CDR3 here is CASSLDRTGGTGELFF. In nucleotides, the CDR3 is TGTGCCAGCAGCTTAGACCGGACAGGGGGGACCGGGGAGCTGTTTTTT.

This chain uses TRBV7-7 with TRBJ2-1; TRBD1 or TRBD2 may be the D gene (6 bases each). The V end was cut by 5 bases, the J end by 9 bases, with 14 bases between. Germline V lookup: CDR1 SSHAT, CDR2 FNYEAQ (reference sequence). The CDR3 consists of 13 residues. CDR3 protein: CASSPSRGGEQFF. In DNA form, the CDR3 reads TGTGCCAGCAGCCCGTCCAGGGGAGGTGAGCAGTTCTTC.

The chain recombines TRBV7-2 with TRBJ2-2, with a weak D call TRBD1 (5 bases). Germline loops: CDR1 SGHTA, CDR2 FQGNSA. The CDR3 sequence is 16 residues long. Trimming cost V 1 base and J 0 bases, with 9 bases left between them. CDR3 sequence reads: CASSLGGRPNTGELFF. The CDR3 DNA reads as TGTGCCAGCAGCTTAGGGGGCCGCCCGAACACCGGGGAGCTGTTTTTT. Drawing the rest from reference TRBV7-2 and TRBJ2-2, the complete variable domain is GAGVSQSPSNKVTEKGKDVELRCDPISGHTALYWYRQSLGQGLEFLIYFQGNSAPDKSGLPSDRFSAERTGGSVSTLTIQRTQQEDSAVYLCASSLGGRPNTGELFFGEGSRLTVL.

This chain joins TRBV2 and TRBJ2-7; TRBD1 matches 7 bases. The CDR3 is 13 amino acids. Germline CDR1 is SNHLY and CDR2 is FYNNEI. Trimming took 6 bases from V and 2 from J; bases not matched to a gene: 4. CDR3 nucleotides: TGTGCCAGCAGGGTAGGGACAGCCTACGAGCAGTACTTC. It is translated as CASRVGTAYEQYF.